Detailed here is one T cell receptor beta chain. This CDR3 is built from 15 residues. V lost 3 bases, J lost 3 bases, and 2 bases stayed unmatched. The germline V gene has CDR1 SEHNR and CDR2 FQNEAQ (reference sequence). The source of the sample is a study of blood T cell repertoires in COVID-19. Assay: immunoSEQ multiplex PCR; the TCRdb copy retains only in-frame clones and omits some. The sample gives 320,000 or so clones, roughly 87% of which show up once; roughly 0.94% is in the top ten. The chain has TRBV7-9 and TRBJ2-4; 10 bases line up with TRBD2. The sequence derives from a woman between 25 and 40 years old who had recovered from COVID-19. What was sequenced was PBMCs or T cells enriched from blood (not recorded which). CDR3 in DNA: TGTGCCAGCAGCTTTTTAGCGGGGGGCAAAAACATTCAGTACTTC. Translated, it gives CASSFLAGGKNIQYF.